This passage covers 10 T cell receptor beta chains from one sample sequenced in a study of cytomegalovirus exposure and HLA in healthy donors. The PCR ran on 60 Vbeta and 13 Jbeta primers. Measured with immunoSEQ multiplex PCR; TCRdb has only the in-frame clones, and not every one. This table holds tens of thousands of clones, around 81% found once. The source material was PBMCs. The receptor set was obtained from a man between 50 and 59 years old in good health and CMV-seronegative.

The chain couples TRBV27 to TRBJ1-6, with TRBD1 identical over 10 bases. This CDR3 has 15 residues. V lost 5 bases and J lost 7; bases outside the gene matches: 5. Per the germline V gene, CDR1 is MNHEY and CDR2 is SMNVEV (reference sequence). The CDR3 DNA is TGTGCCAGCAGTCTGTGGGACAGGGGAAATTCACCCCTCCACTTT. Its protein product is CASSLWDRGNSPLHF.

The genes are TRBV9 and TRBJ1-3, with a weak D call TRBD1 (6 bases). Looked up from germline, CDR1 is SGDLS and CDR2 is YYNGEE. The CDR3 totals 17 residues. The V end was cut by 4 bases, the J end by 0 bases, with 17 bases between. In DNA, the CDR3 is TGTGCCAGCAGCCTAAACAGGGCACTGAGCTCTGGAAACACCATATATTTT. Protein product: CASSLNRALSSGNTIYF.

The chain employs TRBV6-1 and TRBJ1-1; D not certain. The CDR3 runs to 13 residues. The germline gives CDR1 MNHNS, CDR2 SASEGT. V dropped 6 bases and J dropped 5 bases, with 13 bases sitting between them. This CDR3 is CASRLISPTEAFF. CDR3 in DNA: TGTGCCAGCAGATTAATCAGTCCTACTGAAGCTTTCTTT.

J is TRBJ1-5 and V is TRBV28, with 7 bases lining up with TRBD1. Germline CDR1 reads MDHEN; CDR2 reads SYDVKM. This CDR3 contains 19 residues. The J segment lost 0 bases and the V segment lost 5 bases, leaving 16 bases of the junction unmatched. The CDR3 here is CASSPQKGQRLYSNQPQHF. The CDR3 coding sequence is TGTGCCAGCAGTCCGCAAAAGGGACAGAGACTTTATAGCAATCAGCCCCAGCATTTT.

The gene calls are TRBV14 and TRBJ2-7; TRBD1 might be the D (6 bases). CDR3 length: 14 residues. V was shortened by 4 bases and J by 4 bases, with 14 bases between the two germline ends. Germline lookup yields CDR1 SGHDN and CDR2 FVKESK. CDR3 sequence (DNA): TGTGCCAGCAGCCCCCGGGACACACTTTACGAGCAGTACTTC. Translating it yields CASSPRDTLYEQYF.

The sample holds one count of this clone. This chain connects TRBV6-5 to TRBJ2-3, with TRBD2 matching over 8 bases. V was pared by 2 bases and J by 2 bases, with 6 bases of the junction left unmatched. Germline V lookup: CDR1 MNHEY, CDR2 SVGAGI. There are 16 residues in the CDR3. Here the CDR3 DNA reads TGTGCCAGCAGTTACGCCAGCGGGGGCCTCACAGATACGCAGTATTTT. Protein: CASSYASGGLTDTQYF.

J is TRBJ2-7 and V is TRBV27; tentatively, D is TRBD2 (5 bases). Germline V gene data show CDR1 as MNHEY and CDR2 as SMNVEV (reference sequence). The CDR3 totals 15 residues. V lost 3 bases to trimming and J lost 3 bases, with 15 bases between them. The CDR3 here is CASSLEESHYYEQYF. The CDR3 nucleotides read TGTGCCAGCAGTTTGGAGGAGTCACACTACTACGAGCAGTACTTC.

This clone was observed a handful of times. This rearrangement joins TRBV7-2 to TRBJ1-1; D not certain. Trimming cost V 2 bases and J 8 bases, with 12 bases left between them. The germline gives CDR1 SGHTA, CDR2 FQGNSA. The CDR3 extends over 13 amino acids. DNA of the CDR3: TGTGCCAGCAGCTTATCGCGGACTCGGGAAGCTTTCTTT. Amino acids: CASSLSRTREAFF.

This clone appeared a single time. The V call is TRBV2, the J call TRBJ2-3, with TRBD1 matching over 9 bases. The V gene end was trimmed by 7 bases and the J gene end by 6 bases; junction bases not matched to a gene: 8. Germline loops: CDR1 SNHLY, CDR2 FYNNEI. The CDR3 has 14 amino acids. CDR3: CASTRDRAGDTQYF. The CDR3 nucleotides read TGTGCCAGCACCAGGGACAGGGCCGGGGATACGCAGTATTTT.

This sequence joins TRBV27 and TRBJ1-2, with 10 bases matching TRBD1. CDR3 size: 16 residues. Trimming cost V 5 bases and J 5 bases; bases outside gene matches: 11. Germline V gene lookup returns CDR1 MNHEY and CDR2 SMNVEV (reference sequence). CDR3 region: CASSDDRGRGGYGYTF. CDR3 DNA: TGTGCCAGCAGTGACGACAGGGGGCGCGGCGGTTATGGCTACACCTTC.